Listed below are T cell receptor beta chains from one sample, sequenced in a study of T cell changes during pregnancy in multiple sclerosis. Assay used: immunoSEQ multiplex PCR; TCRdb lists only in-frame clones, some missing. Here the sample spans over 50,000 clones, approximately 90% being singletons. This specimen consisted of peripheral blood, obtained in the first trimester of pregnancy. These receptors were collected from a female donor in good health, enrolled as a control in a pregnancy study. Each CDR3 is given with its conserved first and last residue. Each record gives: clone size, D gene, V gene, J gene, CDR3 protein, CDR3 DNA. D genes are given only for firm matches. Clone size is not always given. Where it is, it says once, few, many or a class for expanded clones.

>NA|TRBD1|TRBV5-6|TRBJ2-1
CASSLAKEQGNPYNEQFF
TGTGCCAGCAGCTTGGCGAAGGAACAGGGGAACCCCTACAATGAGCAGTTCTTC
>once|TRBD1|TRBV5-4|TRBJ2-3
CASSSLGTGEFYGTQYF
TGTGCCAGCAGCTCTTTAGGTACAGGGGAATTCTACGGTACGCAGTATTTT
>NA|TRBD1|TRBV4-1|TRBJ1-6
CASSQDYWPGTGSNSPLHF
TGCGCCAGCAGCCAAGATTATTGGCCCGGGACAGGGTCAAATTCACCCCTCCACTTT
>once|TRBD2|TRBV9|TRBJ2-1
CASSVGLAGGDSYNEQFF
TGTGCCAGCAGCGTTGGACTAGCGGGGGGAGACTCCTACAATGAGCAGTTCTTC
>NA|NA|TRBV15|TRBJ2-5
CATSGLGGVLQETQYF
TGTGCCACCAGCGGTTTGGGCGGGGTCCTCCAAGAGACCCAGTACTTC
>NA|NA|TRBV4-3|TRBJ2-7
CASSHSWVDWGTRSYEQYF
TGCGCCAGCAGCCACAGTTGGGTAGATTGGGGGACTCGGTCCTACGAGCAGTACTTC
>NA|NA|TRBV15|TRBJ1-6
CATSRDRTVNSPLHF
TGTGCCACCAGCAGAGATAGGACAGTTAATTCACCCCTCCACTTT
>NA|TRBD1|TRBV7-9|TRBJ2-6
CASSRQGDLSGANVLTF
TGTGCCAGCAGCCGACAGGGCGACCTCTCTGGGGCCAACGTCCTGACTTTC
>NA|TRBD2|TRBV7-9|TRBJ2-1
CASSPYSGGSSYNEQFF
TGTGCCAGCAGCCCCTATAGCGGGGGGAGCTCCTACAATGAGCAGTTCTTC
>once|TRBD1|TRBV7-3|TRBJ2-2
CASRKDRVNTGELFF
TGTGCCAGCAGAAAAGACAGGGTCAACACCGGGGAGCTGTTTTTT
>NA|NA|TRBV10-3|TRBJ1-2
CAISRGGDDYGYTF
TGTGCCATCAGTCGTGGGGGCGATGACTATGGCTACACCTTC
>NA|NA|TRBV4-3|TRBJ2-7
CASSQSPGGGEQYF
TGCGCCAGCAGCCAATCCCCAGGAGGTGGCGAGCAGTACTTC
>NA|NA|TRBV5-1|TRBJ1-1
CASSLRQNTEAFF
TGCGCCAGCAGCTTGAGACAGAACACTGAAGCTTTCTTT
>once|NA|TRBV10-3|TRBJ1-6
CAITVDRNNSPLHF
TGTGCCATCACCGTTGACAGAAATAATTCACCCCTCCACTTT
>NA|TRBD1|TRBV4-1|TRBJ2-7
CASSPYRQGSRGEQYF
TGCGCCAGCAGCCCATATCGACAGGGATCGAGAGGCGAGCAGTACTTC